A selection of T cell receptor beta chains follows, all from one sample in a study of blood T cell repertoires in COVID-19. The data were produced by immunoSEQ multiplex PCR, yet TCRdb's version contains in-frame clones alone and is incomplete. The top ten clones hold roughly 1.3% of a sample with roughly 200,000 clones, 75% to 85% of them seen once. The specimen sequenced was peripheral blood. These receptors were taken from a woman aged 25 to 39 with COVID-19, enrolled during active disease. Each CDR3 is given with its conserved first and last residue. The D gene is left open where the match is weak. A clone size is listed for some rows: how often the clone was seen (once, few, many), or a class if it is expanded.

J gene: TRBJ1-1
D gene: NA
V gene: TRBV11-2
clone size: NA
CDR3 protein: CASSLGLRGGEAFF
CDR3 DNA: TGTGCCAGCAGCTTAGGTCTCAGGGGTGGTGAAGCTTTCTTT

J gene: TRBJ2-1
D gene: TRBD2
V gene: TRBV3-1/TRBV3-2
clone size: NA
CDR3 protein: CASSPRGPREAHEQFF
CDR3 DNA: TGTGCCAGCAGCCCAAGAGGGCCCCGGGAGGCTCATGAGCAGTTCTTC

J gene: TRBJ2-3
D gene: TRBD1
V gene: TRBV4-3
clone size: NA
CDR3 protein: CASSQMDRGSDTQYF
CDR3 DNA: TGCGCCAGCAGCCAAATGGACAGGGGGTCAGATACGCAGTATTTT

J gene: TRBJ2-5
D gene: TRBD1
V gene: TRBV6-6
clone size: NA
CDR3 protein: CASSIDRVVLETQYF
CDR3 DNA: TGTGCCAGCAGCATCGACAGGGTGGTTCTCGAGACCCAGTACTTC

J gene: TRBJ1-2
D gene: TRBD1
V gene: TRBV19
clone size: NA
CDR3 protein: CASIQPGQGTTNYGYTF
CDR3 DNA: TGTGCCAGTATCCAACCCGGACAGGGAACGACTAACTATGGCTACACCTTC

J gene: TRBJ1-2
D gene: TRBD1
V gene: TRBV19
clone size: NA
CDR3 protein: CASSLPTGVGYTF
CDR3 DNA: TGTGCCAGTAGTCTACCGACAGGGGTTGGCTACACCTTC

J gene: TRBJ1-2
D gene: NA
V gene: TRBV6-5
clone size: NA
CDR3 protein: CASSYDSNYGYTF
CDR3 DNA: TGTGCCAGCAGTTACGACAGCAACTATGGCTACACCTTC

J gene: TRBJ1-2
D gene: NA
V gene: TRBV19
clone size: NA
CDR3 protein: CASKDSPNYGYTF
CDR3 DNA: TGTGCCAGCAAGGACAGTCCTAACTATGGCTACACCTTC

J gene: TRBJ2-7
D gene: TRBD1
V gene: TRBV9
clone size: few
CDR3 protein: CASSVGDSNYEQYF
CDR3 DNA: TGTGCCAGCAGCGTAGGGGACAGTAACTACGAGCAGTACTTC

J gene: TRBJ2-1
D gene: NA
V gene: TRBV20-1
clone size: NA
CDR3 protein: CSAPTYNEQFF
CDR3 DNA: TGCAGTGCTCCGACTTATAATGAGCAGTTCTTC

J gene: TRBJ2-6
D gene: TRBD1
V gene: TRBV11-2
clone size: NA
CDR3 protein: CASSHLRQGVSSGANVLTF
CDR3 DNA: TGTGCCAGCAGCCACCTACGACAGGGAGTTAGCTCTGGGGCCAACGTCCTGACTTTC

J gene: TRBJ2-7
D gene: TRBD1
V gene: TRBV13
clone size: NA
CDR3 protein: CASSRDRAANEQYF
CDR3 DNA: TGTGCCAGCAGCCGGGACAGGGCCGCTAACGAGCAGTACTTC

J gene: TRBJ1-1
D gene: NA
V gene: TRBV12-3/TRBV12-4
clone size: NA
CDR3 protein: CASSPVGAEAFF
CDR3 DNA: TGTGCCAGCAGCCCCGTTGGGGCCGAAGCTTTCTTT

J gene: TRBJ2-3
D gene: TRBD2
V gene: TRBV2
clone size: NA
CDR3 protein: CASSGAGGTDTQYF
CDR3 DNA: TGTGCCAGCAGTGGAGCGGGAGGGACAGATACGCAGTATTTT

J gene: TRBJ2-5
D gene: NA
V gene: TRBV24-1
clone size: NA
CDR3 protein: CATSDFLIGQQETQYF
CDR3 DNA: TGTGCCACCAGTGATTTTCTGATAGGACAGCAAGAGACCCAGTACTTC

J gene: TRBJ2-7
D gene: TRBD2
V gene: TRBV5-5
clone size: NA
CDR3 protein: CASNQLAGVSEQYF
CDR3 DNA: TGTGCCAGCAACCAACTAGCGGGAGTAAGCGAGCAGTACTTC

J gene: TRBJ1-2
D gene: NA
V gene: TRBV7-2
clone size: NA
CDR3 protein: CASSLEAGDGYTF
CDR3 DNA: TGTGCCAGCAGCTTAGAGGCCGGAGATGGCTACACCTTC

J gene: TRBJ2-7
D gene: TRBD1
V gene: TRBV7-2
clone size: few
CDR3 protein: CASSPLTGIEQYF
CDR3 DNA: TGTGCCAGCAGCCCCCTGACAGGGATCGAGCAGTACTTC

J gene: TRBJ1-5
D gene: TRBD1
V gene: TRBV30
clone size: NA
CDR3 protein: CAWSGQGRGQPQHF
CDR3 DNA: TGTGCCTGGAGCGGACAGGGGCGAGGTCAGCCCCAGCATTTT

J gene: TRBJ1-3
D gene: NA
V gene: TRBV28
clone size: NA
CDR3 protein: CASSFNPSGNTIYF
CDR3 DNA: TGTGCCAGCAGTTTCAATCCCTCTGGAAACACCATATATTTT

J gene: TRBJ2-7
D gene: TRBD2
V gene: TRBV5-4
clone size: NA
CDR3 protein: CASSLDGGGISYEQYF
CDR3 DNA: TGTGCCAGCAGCTTGGATGGCGGGGGGATCTCCTACGAGCAGTACTTC

J gene: TRBJ2-1
D gene: NA
V gene: TRBV14
clone size: NA
CDR3 protein: CASSQSVSVWTEREDEQFF
CDR3 DNA: TGTGCCAGCAGCCAAAGCGTGAGTGTTTGGACGGAGAGGGAGGATGAGCAGTTCTTC

J gene: TRBJ1-2
D gene: TRBD1
V gene: TRBV5-6
clone size: NA
CDR3 protein: CASSFSTGDNYGYTF
CDR3 DNA: TGTGCCAGCAGCTTCAGTACAGGGGATAACTATGGCTACACCTTC

J gene: TRBJ2-2
D gene: TRBD1
V gene: TRBV28
clone size: NA
CDR3 protein: CASSPLRTGPTGELFF
CDR3 DNA: TGTGCCAGCAGTCCCCTAAGGACAGGACCCACCGGGGAGCTGTTTTTT

J gene: TRBJ1-2
D gene: TRBD1
V gene: TRBV9
clone size: NA
CDR3 protein: CASSGLNRGQDYGYTF
CDR3 DNA: TGTGCCAGCAGCGGATTAAACAGGGGGCAAGACTATGGCTACACCTTC

J gene: TRBJ2-7
D gene: NA
V gene: TRBV5-5
clone size: NA
CDR3 protein: CASSLGWSGVYEQYF
CDR3 DNA: TGTGCCAGCAGCTTAGGATGGTCGGGGGTCTACGAGCAGTACTTC

J gene: TRBJ2-3
D gene: NA
V gene: TRBV7-2
clone size: NA
CDR3 protein: CASSLGSFPLGTDTQYF
CDR3 DNA: TGTGCCAGCAGCTTAGGGAGCTTCCCCCTGGGCACAGATACGCAGTATTTT

J gene: TRBJ1-6
D gene: NA
V gene: TRBV10-1
clone size: once
CDR3 protein: CAGLGHYPYYSYNSPLHF
CDR3 DNA: TGCGCCGGCCTGGGACACTACCCTTACTACTCCTATAATTCACCCCTCCACTTT

J gene: TRBJ1-1
D gene: NA
V gene: TRBV6-6
clone size: NA
CDR3 protein: CASSQGENTEAFF
CDR3 DNA: TGTGCCAGCAGCCAAGGGGAGAACACTGAAGCTTTCTTT

J gene: TRBJ2-7
D gene: TRBD2
V gene: TRBV29-1
clone size: NA
CDR3 protein: CSVVPSGRYEQYF
CDR3 DNA: TGCAGCGTTGTGCCCAGCGGGAGATACGAGCAGTACTTC

J gene: TRBJ2-1
D gene: TRBD2
V gene: TRBV5-6
clone size: NA
CDR3 protein: CASSLELAGYNEQFF
CDR3 DNA: TGTGCCAGCAGCTTGGAACTAGCGGGATACAATGAGCAGTTCTTC

J gene: TRBJ1-2
D gene: TRBD1
V gene: TRBV7-2
clone size: NA
CDR3 protein: CASSLGGQSRGYTF
CDR3 DNA: TGTGCCAGCAGCTTAGGGGGACAGTCTAGGGGCTACACCTTC

J gene: TRBJ2-7
D gene: NA
V gene: TRBV9
clone size: NA
CDR3 protein: CASSVGVSYEQYF
CDR3 DNA: TGTGCCAGCAGCGTGGGCGTCTCCTACGAGCAGTACTTC

J gene: TRBJ1-4
D gene: TRBD1
V gene: TRBV6-5
clone size: NA
CDR3 protein: CASSYERQGNEKLFF
CDR3 DNA: TGTGCCAGCAGTTACGAACGACAGGGGAATGAAAAACTGTTTTTT

J gene: TRBJ1-1
D gene: NA
V gene: TRBV7-2
clone size: NA
CDR3 protein: CASRTGQNTEAFF
CDR3 DNA: TGTGCCAGCAGAACGGGACAGAACACTGAAGCTTTCTTT

J gene: TRBJ2-4
D gene: TRBD1
V gene: TRBV29-1
clone size: NA
CDR3 protein: CSVLQGVDIQYF
CDR3 DNA: TGCAGCGTTCTCCAGGGGGTGGACATTCAGTACTTC

J gene: TRBJ1-2
D gene: NA
V gene: TRBV7-9
clone size: NA
CDR3 protein: CASSTGRGSANYGYTF
CDR3 DNA: TGTGCCAGCAGCACCGGCAGAGGTTCAGCTAACTATGGCTACACCTTC

J gene: TRBJ2-3
D gene: NA
V gene: TRBV5-6
clone size: once
CDR3 protein: CASSPGGLDTQYF
CDR3 DNA: TGTGCCAGCAGCCCAGGGGGGCTGGATACGCAGTATTTT

J gene: TRBJ2-5
D gene: NA
V gene: TRBV10-3
clone size: NA
CDR3 protein: CAISVTPRETQYF
CDR3 DNA: TGTGCCATCAGTGTAACTCCGCGAGAGACCCAGTACTTC

J gene: TRBJ2-4
D gene: NA
V gene: TRBV7-2
clone size: NA
CDR3 protein: CASSLNRAGAKNIQYF
CDR3 DNA: TGTGCCAGCAGCTTAAACAGGGCCGGCGCCAAAAACATTCAGTACTTC

J gene: TRBJ2-5
D gene: TRBD1
V gene: TRBV5-1
clone size: NA
CDR3 protein: CASSGTGSTETQYF
CDR3 DNA: TGCGCCAGCAGCGGGACAGGGTCAACGGAGACCCAGTACTTC

J gene: TRBJ1-2
D gene: TRBD1
V gene: TRBV2
clone size: NA
CDR3 protein: CASSTGTGGRGYGYTF
CDR3 DNA: TGTGCCAGCAGTACCGGGACAGGGGGTAGAGGCTATGGCTACACCTTC

J gene: TRBJ1-6
D gene: NA
V gene: TRBV5-1
clone size: NA
CDR3 protein: CASSLAQGGSPLHF
CDR3 DNA: TGCGCCAGCAGCTTGGCACAGGGAGGGTCACCCCTCCACTTT

J gene: TRBJ2-2
D gene: NA
V gene: TRBV24-1
clone size: NA
CDR3 protein: CATSDRTGELFF
CDR3 DNA: TGTGCCACCAGTGATCGGACCGGGGAGCTGTTTTTT

J gene: TRBJ2-7
D gene: TRBD2
V gene: TRBV9
clone size: NA
CDR3 protein: CASSHAKTSGSYEQYF
CDR3 DNA: TGTGCCAGCAGCCACGCTAAGACTAGCGGCTCCTACGAGCAGTACTTC

J gene: TRBJ1-6
D gene: NA
V gene: TRBV7-3
clone size: NA
CDR3 protein: CASSPLAGSPLHF
CDR3 DNA: TGTGCCAGCAGCCCCCTCGCCGGTTCACCCCTCCACTTT

J gene: TRBJ1-3
D gene: NA
V gene: TRBV6-5
clone size: NA
CDR3 protein: CASSYSGQLGNTIYF
CDR3 DNA: TGTGCCAGCAGTTACTCGGGCCAGCTAGGAAACACCATATATTTT